This TCR beta chain originates from a study of shared clonotypes between healthy human individuals. The donor population consisted of healthy HIV-negative adults with no recent acute infections or vaccinations. Method: immunoSEQ multiplex PCR; TCRdb's copy keeps in-frame clones and lacks some. Seen here are approximately 530,000 clones, approximately 94% observed once, and the top ten hold 0.05% to 0.08%. Sequencing was done on a sample of naive CD4+ T cells sorted from blood. Subset denoted: CD45RA+ positively selected. The TCR was taken from a woman aged 25-40 years in good health.

CDR3 sequence: CASSDEMGLNGYTF. DNA for the CDR3: TGTGCCAGCTCTGACGAGATGGGGCTTAATGGCTACACCTTC. The chain recombines TRBV18 with TRBJ1-2, with D possibly being TRBD1 (5 bases). V was cut by 6 bases and J by 6 bases, with 17 bases left in between. CDR1 is KGHSH, CDR2 LQKENI, per germline. The CDR3 contains 14 residues.